Listed below are T cell receptor beta chains from one sample, sequenced in a study of cytomegalovirus exposure and HLA in healthy donors. Assay: immunoSEQ multiplex PCR; the TCRdb copy retains only in-frame clones and omits some. The repertoire has approximately 110,000 clones, 80% of them found once; the top ten carry less than 0.25%. Sequencing input: PBMCs. These receptors all stem from a man over 45 in good health and CMV-seronegative. Both conserved end residues are part of each CDR3. Fields, in order: J gene, D gene, V gene, CDR3 length, clone size, CDR3 DNA, CDR3 protein. D genes are given only for firm matches. Clone size is not always given. Where it is, it says once, few, many or a class for expanded clones.

TRBJ2-7,.,TRBV25-1,15,.,TGTGCCAGCAGTGACCCAACAGAAGACCCTTACGAGCAGTACTTC,CASSDPTEDPYEQYF
TRBJ1-3,TRBD1,TRBV9,15,.,TGTGCCAGCAGCCCAACGACAGGGACTGGAAACACCATATATTTT,CASSPTTGTGNTIYF
TRBJ1-5,TRBD1,TRBV14,18,.,TGTGCCAGCAGCCAAGGGGTTATCGGGACAGAGGAGAATCAGCCCCAGCATTTT,CASSQGVIGTEENQPQHF
TRBJ1-1,.,TRBV4-2,14,.,TGTGCCAGCAGCCAAGAACCAGGATGGGCTGAAGCTTTCTTT,CASSQEPGWAEAFF
TRBJ2-7,TRBD2,TRBV7-9,16,.,TGTGCCAGCAGCCCTCTGTCCCGGGGGGGAGGTTACGAGCAGTACTTC,CASSPLSRGGGYEQYF
TRBJ1-1,.,TRBV7-9,13,few,TGTGCCAGCAGCTTAGAGGGGGGGGGAGATCCTTTCTTT,CASSLEGGGDPFF
TRBJ2-7,TRBD1,TRBV6-6,14,.,TGTGCCAGCAGTTTGGACAGGGCTATGTACGAGCAGTACTTC,CASSLDRAMYEQYF
TRBJ2-5,.,TRBV7-9,14,.,TGTGCCAGCAGCCCCCGGAGGGCGGCAGAGACCCAGTACTTC,CASSPRRAAETQYF
TRBJ2-1,TRBD1,TRBV27,15,.,TGTGCCAGCACTCCAAGGACAGGGGGCTGGGATGAGCAGTTCTTC,CASTPRTGGWDEQFF
TRBJ1-2,TRBD1,TRBV7-9,13,.,TGTGCCAGCTCACTGGAGACAGGGAGGCCCTACACCTTC,CASSLETGRPYTF
TRBJ2-2,.,TRBV4-3,15,.,TGCGCCAGCAGCCAAGATCTCAGGCATAACTGGGAGCTGTTTTTT,CASSQDLRHNWELFF
TRBJ1-2,.,TRBV19,16,.,TGTGCCAGTAGTATATCTAGCCAGATGACTAACTATGGCTACACCTTC,CASSISSQMTNYGYTF
TRBJ1-1,.,TRBV10-3,12,.,TGTGCCATACGAGACAGATTCACTGAAGCTTTCTTT,CAIRDRFTEAFF
TRBJ2-1,TRBD1,TRBV4-3,17,.,TGCGCCAGCAGCCAACAAATTCAGGGGGCAACCTACAATGAGCAGTTCTTC,CASSQQIQGATYNEQFF
TRBJ2-2,.,TRBV5-1,16,once,TGCGCCAGCAGCTTGGACGGAGAACACAACACCGGGGAGCTGTTTTTT,CASSLDGEHNTGELFF
TRBJ1-2,.,TRBV27,14,once,TGTGCCAGCAGTTTTGGTGGGAGGAACTATGGCTACACCTTC,CASSFGGRNYGYTF
TRBJ2-3,.,TRBV7-2,12,.,TGTGCCAGCAGCACTTTGGCAGATACGCAGTATTTT,CASSTLADTQYF
TRBJ2-7,.,TRBV29-1,13,few,TGCAGCGTCGAGGGTGCGGGGCACTACGAGCAGTACTTC,CSVEGAGHYEQYF
TRBJ1-4,TRBD1,TRBV28,17,.,TGTGCCAGCACTAACCGGGACAGGGCTGCAACTAATGAAAAACTGTTTTTT,CASTNRDRAATNEKLFF
TRBJ1-6,.,TRBV5-1,16,.,TGCGCCAGCAGCTTGGAGGACAGCCGGACCAATTCACCCCTCCACTTT,CASSLEDSRTNSPLHF
TRBJ1-1,TRBD1,TRBV10-3,15,.,TGTGCCATCAGTGAGCACATCGGACAGGGGCGGGGGGCTTTCTTT,CAISEHIGQGRGAFF
TRBJ2-7,.,TRBV5-6,18,.,TGTGCCAGCAGCTTAGGAATATACCGGGACTCAAGGAGCTACGAGCAGTACTTC,CASSLGIYRDSRSYEQYF
TRBJ2-5,TRBD2,TRBV7-6,16,.,TGTGCCAGCAGCTTAGTGACTGGCGGGAGGTTGGAGACCCAGTACTTC,CASSLVTGGRLETQYF
TRBJ2-1,.,TRBV5-4,16,.,TGTGCCAGCAGCTTGGGACTAACCCGAGCTGGAAATGAGCAGTTCTTC,CASSLGLTRAGNEQFF
TRBJ2-7,TRBD1,TRBV28,14,.,TGTGCCAGCAGTTTAGAGGGACAGACCTACGAGCAGTACTTC,CASSLEGQTYEQYF
TRBJ2-3,.,TRBV11-2,14,.,TGTGCCAGCAGCTCCACAGGGACCGGAGATACGCAGTATTTT,CASSSTGTGDTQYF
TRBJ2-3,TRBD2,TRBV4-1,16,.,TGCGCCAGCAGCCAATGGAGCGGGGGGGAGGCAGATACGCAGTATTTT,CASSQWSGGEADTQYF
TRBJ1-5,.,TRBV4-2,16,once,TGTGCCAGCAGCCTAGGGGTGACCCAACTGAATCAGCCCCAGCATTTT,CASSLGVTQLNQPQHF
TRBJ2-7,TRBD1,TRBV11-2,12,.,TGTGCCAGCAGCTCTGGACAGGGCCAGCAGTACTTC,CASSSGQGQQYF
TRBJ2-7,TRBD2,TRBV19,18,.,TGTGCCAGTAGTCCCTCTCTGACTAGCGGGAGGTCGATGAGCGAGCAGTACTTC,CASSPSLTSGRSMSEQYF
TRBJ1-3,.,TRBV5-4,17,.,TGTGCCAGCAGCGGTATCGACGACAGGCCCTCTGGAAACACCATATATTTT,CASSGIDDRPSGNTIYF
TRBJ2-3,.,TRBV6-5,14,.,TGTGCCAGCAATGACGCGGGTTCCACCCGTACGCAGTATTTT,CASNDAGSTRTQYF
TRBJ2-2,TRBD2,TRBV19,14,.,TGTGCCAGTAGCTTGGGACTAGTTGCCGGGGAGCTGTTTTTT,CASSLGLVAGELFF
TRBJ2-1,TRBD2,TRBV10-3,19,few,TGTGCCATCACCAGACTGGGACTAGCGGGAGGGCCGAGGAACAATGAGCAGTTCTTC,CAITRLGLAGGPRNNEQFF
TRBJ2-7,TRBD2,TRBV2,15,.,TGTGCCAGCGGATGGCTAGCGGGTATCTCCTACGAGCAGTACTTC,CASGWLAGISYEQYF
TRBJ1-2,.,TRBV4-2,14,.,TGTGCCAGCAGCCAATCAGAGTCTAACTATGGCTACCCCTTC,CASSQSESNYGYPF
TRBJ1-6,TRBD1,TRBV4-3,15,once,TGCGCCAGCAGCCAAGAGGGACAGGGTAATTCACCCCTCCACTTT,CASSQEGQGNSPLHF